This note documents a single TCR beta chain sequence. The sample originates from a study of response to subunit inactivated influenza vaccine. MiXCR, applied by TCRdb to the RT-PCR reads, yields one record per CDR3 protein. Of about 540,000 distinct CDR3 sequences detected, roughly 25% appear once; the ten largest clones hold about 2.8%. Trimming cost V 8 bases and J 4 bases; bases outside gene matches: 8. The CDR3 length is 14 residues. The sample also formed part of further work on T cells expressing NK-cell markers. As reported in that work: Making the TCR beta cDNA relied on 5'RACE template switching with UMIs. In 5 to 7 donors, dominant CD3+CD56+NKG2C+ clones formed roughly 1.0-7.5% of CD8+ cells.

This rearrangement joins TRBV12-3 or TRBV12-4 to TRBJ2-1, with TRBD1 matching over 7 bases. The source is a man aged 50 to 59 who received an inactivated influenza vaccine. The starting material was CD4+ T cells sorted from PBMCs, obtained approximately 13 days after vaccination. The CDR3: CASRRGQIYNEQFF. In nucleotides, the CDR3 is TGTGCCAGCCGTCGGGGACAGATATACAATGAGCAGTTCTTC.